Presented here are 13 T cell receptor beta chains from one specimen sequenced in a study of Ad26.COV2.S vaccination and SARS-CoV-2 variants. Generated by immunoSEQ multiplex PCR, the TCRdb table keeps only in-frame clones and is missing some. The sample consists of under 550,000 clones, around nine tenths of them appearing once. Treatment defined: roughly 20 received Ad26.COV2.S at low or high dose, single or two shots; about five received placebo; per-sample allocation not given. At day 63 after the first vaccine or placebo injection, samples were drawn. Sample: peripheral blood, taken in a trial of Ad26.COV2.S vaccine versus placebo. The receptors derive from a person between 18 and 65 years old who received the Ad26.COV2.S COVID-19 vaccine or a placebo.

J is TRBJ2-1 and V is TRBV7-2; possibly TRBD1 for D (7 bases). CDR1 and CDR2 (germline): SGHTA, FQGNSA. V gave up 3 bases and J gave up 6 bases, with 15 bases separating them. The CDR3 runs to 15 residues. The CDR3 protein is CASSLWTGGVNEQFF. The CDR3 DNA follows: TGTGCCAGCAGCTTGTGGACAGGAGGGGTCAATGAGCAGTTCTTC.

This clone was seen a single time. The rearrangement links TRBV10-3 to TRBJ1-1; a possible D gene is TRBD1 (5 bases). Germline CDR1 is ENHRY and CDR2 is SYGVKD. The germline V and J ends were trimmed by 0 bases and 3 bases, with 17 bases remaining between them. The CDR3 is made up of 17 amino acids. Here the CDR3 reads CAISESEGRSADTEAFF. The CDR3 DNA sequence: TGTGCCATCAGTGAGTCGGAGGGACGGAGCGCGGACACTGAAGCTTTCTTT.

The chain is built from TRBV28 and TRBJ1-1, with TRBD1 identical over 7 bases. The CDR3 sequence is 13 residues long. The V gene's germline CDR1 is MDHEN and CDR2 SYDVKM. With V trimmed by 7 bases and J by 5 bases, 7 bases remained unmatched. The CDR3 nucleotides read TGTGCCAGCACCCAAGACAGGGATACTGAAGCTTTCTTT. Protein product: CASTQDRDTEAFF.

V is TRBV6-5 and J is TRBJ2-7, with 11 positions matching TRBD2. The CDR3 is 15 amino acids. Germline V gene data show CDR1 as MNHEY and CDR2 as SVGAGI. Trimming cost V 5 bases and J 4 bases; bases outside gene matches: 7. CDR3 sequence (DNA): TGTGCCAGCAGTACGCCCGGGACTAGCGGATACGAGCAGTACTTC. Translated: CASSTPGTSGYEQYF.

This clone was counted once. The genes are TRBV7-6 and TRBJ2-3; TRBD1 matches at 7 bases. Trimming removed 5 bases from V and 5 bases from J; junction bases left unmatched: 4. From germline, CDR1 is SGHVS and CDR2 FNYEAQ. The CDR3 has 13 amino acids. CDR3 protein: CASSPRQGDTQYF. The CDR3 DNA follows: TGTGCCAGCAGCCCGAGACAGGGAGATACGCAGTATTTT. Full variable domain (missing parts from reference TRBV7-6 and TRBJ2-3): GAGVSQSPRYKVTKRGQDVALRCDPISGHVSLYWYRQALGQGPEFLTYFNYEAQQDKSGLPNDRFSAERPEGSISTLTIQRTEQRDSAMYRCASSPRQGDTQYFGPGTRLTVL.

This chain joins TRBV10-2 and TRBJ2-7, with 7 nucleotides matching TRBD2. V trimming: 7 bases; J trimming: 5 bases; junction bases outside the gene matches: 11. The germline V gene has CDR1 WSHSY and CDR2 SAAADI. The CDR3 is 14 residues long. CDR3 nucleotides: TGCGCCAGCAAGAGTACGGGAGGATCCCACGAGCAGTACTTC. This encodes CASKSTGGSHEQYF.

The chain couples TRBV3-1 (or the pseudogene TRBV3-2) to TRBJ2-2; 8 nucleotides align to TRBD2. This CDR3 region has 17 residues. Trimming cost V 4 bases and J 6 bases; bases outside gene matches: 13. Per germline, CDR1 LGHDT and CDR2 YNNKEL (reference sequence). Written as DNA, the CDR3 is TGTGCCAGCAGCCGAGGACCGGGACTAGGGTACCCCGGGGAGCTGTTTTTT. It is translated as CASSRGPGLGYPGELFF.

The chain has TRBV7-9 and TRBJ2-1, with 9 bases matching TRBD2. CDR1 is SEHNR and CDR2 is FQNEAQ in the germline V gene (reference sequence). The length of the CDR3 is 17 residues. V trimming: 1 base; J trimming: 7 bases; junction bases outside the gene matches: 11. CDR3: CASSLGSSGRSMNEQFF. In DNA, the CDR3 is TGTGCCAGCAGCTTAGGGTCAAGCGGGAGGAGTATGAATGAGCAGTTCTTC.

This clone was seen a few times. This chain connects TRBV19 to TRBJ1-6; 9 bases align to TRBD1. The CDR3 is made up of 15 amino acids. After removal of 3 bases from V and 10 bases from J, the junction contained 7 bases not matched to a gene. The germline V gene has CDR1 LNHDA and CDR2 SQIVND (reference sequence). The CDR3 here is CASSMEGTGMSPLHF. The CDR3 nucleotides are TGTGCCAGTAGTATGGAGGGGACAGGGATGTCACCCCTCCACTTT.

CDR3 protein: CASSLGWGQFPSEQYF. The CDR3 nucleotides are TGTGCCAGCAGCTTAGGGTGGGGACAGTTTCCTTCGGAGCAGTACTTC. This chain uses TRBV7-6 with TRBJ2-7; 7 bases agree with TRBD1. The CDR3 is made up of 16 amino acids. Germline V gene data show CDR1 as SGHVS and CDR2 as FNYEAQ. The V gene end was trimmed by 1 base and the J gene end by 7 bases; junction bases not matched to a gene: 13.

The V gene is TRBV4-1, the J gene TRBJ1-1; 7 bases fit TRBD1. The ends lost 0 bases at V and 4 bases at J; junction bases unmatched: 2. There are 14 residues in the CDR3. Per germline, CDR1 MGHRA and CDR2 YSYEKL. The CDR3 region has the DNA TGCGCCAGCAGCCAAGATCGACAGGGCACTGAAGCTTTCTTT. Its protein is CASSQDRQGTEAFF.

The gene calls are TRBV12-3 or TRBV12-4 and TRBJ1-5, with D uncertain. V lost 3 bases and J 5 bases, leaving 8 bases between the germline ends. This CDR3 is built from 13 residues. The CDR3 bases are TGTGCCAGCAGTTTTACTGGCGATCAGCCCCAGCATTTT. This sequence encodes CASSFTGDQPQHF.

This chain links TRBV13 with TRBJ2-3; 9 bases align to TRBD1. V trimming: 2 bases; J trimming: 4 bases; junction bases outside the gene matches: 7. This CDR3 is 16 amino acids long. Per the germline V gene, CDR1 is PRHDT and CDR2 is FYEKMQ (reference sequence). The CDR3 coding sequence is TGTGCCAGCAGCTTAACGGGACAGGGTGTTCCAGATACGCAGTATTTT. Translating gives CASSLTGQGVPDTQYF.